These 11 T cell receptor beta chains were sequenced from one sample in a study of lymphopenia after photon versus proton radiotherapy (dated by TCRdb to 2018 to 2020). Libraries were built with the immunoSEQ multiplex PCR assay. TCRdb holds this immuneACCESS table with in-frame rearrangements only. Some clones are missing; in checked studies, unresolved V genes explain under half, and the rest has no known cause. Here the sample has tens of thousands of clones; roughly nine tenths occur a single time. Of the sample, 6.6% falls within the top ten clones. The input for sequencing was peripheral blood, taken from a patient treated with proton-based radiotherapy. All receptors come from an older woman with pancreatic cancer. Some clones in this sample may be carry-over from other donors' samples.

The CDR3 is CASSEAPGYGYTF. The CDR3, as DNA: TGTGCCAGCAGTGAGGCGCCAGGGTATGGCTACACCTTC. The gene calls are TRBV6-5 and TRBJ1-2; TRBD1 is a possible D gene (5 bases). Per the germline V gene, CDR1 is MNHEY and CDR2 is SVGAGI. CDR3 length equals 13 residues. The V and J ends lost 5 bases and 5 bases respectively, with 12 bases between them.

This chain joins TRBV5-1 and TRBJ2-1, with a tentative D call TRBD1 (5 bases). Germline V gene data show CDR1 as SGHRS and CDR2 as YFSETQ. This CDR3 comprises 15 residues. Trimming removed 2 bases at V and 5 bases at J, with 14 bases between. The CDR3 sequence: CASSLGQGLNNEQFF. The CDR3 DNA reads TGCGCCAGCAGCTTAGGGCAGGGCCTAAACAATGAGCAGTTCTTC.

This chain links TRBV6-5 with TRBJ1-1; D is uncertain. CDR3 length equals 13 residues. CDR1 is MNHEY and CDR2 is SVGAGI in the germline V gene. The V end lost 6 bases, the J end lost 8 bases, and 16 bases lay between the germline ends. Written as DNA, the CDR3 is TGTGCCAGCAGGAAGATTTATAAAACAGAAGCTTTCTTT. It encodes CASRKIYKTEAFF.

The rearrangement uses TRBV27 and TRBJ1-2, with 8 bases identical to TRBD1. Germline CDR1 is MNHEY and CDR2 is SMNVEV (reference sequence). The CDR3 is 13 residues long. J was trimmed by 5 bases and V by 8 bases; bases with no gene match: 7. CDR3 protein: CASRKDRDYGYTF. In DNA, the CDR3 is TGTGCCAGCCGGAAGGACAGGGATTATGGCTACACCTTC.

This clone counts as hyperexpanded. The chain carries TRBV19 and TRBJ2-7, with 10 positions matching TRBD2. There are 13 residues in the CDR3. After removal of 1 base from V and 6 bases from J, the junction contained 0 bases not matched to a gene. Germline CDR1 and CDR2: LNHDA and SQIVND (reference sequence). The chain's CDR3 is CASSIASGSEQYF. In DNA form, the CDR3 reads TGTGCCAGTAGTATAGCTAGCGGGAGCGAGCAGTACTTC.

The gene calls are TRBV9 and TRBJ2-7; D uncertain. CDR1 and CDR2 from the germline V gene are SGDLS and YYNGEE. The CDR3 runs 15 residues. Deletions cut 0 bases from V and 5 bases from J, with 15 bases between. CDR3 region: CASSVALSSGHEQYF. For the CDR3, the DNA is TGTGCCAGCAGCGTAGCTTTATCCAGTGGCCACGAGCAGTACTTC. Based on the CDR3 plus reference TRBV9 and TRBJ2-7, the full variable domain is DSGVTQTPKHLITATGQRVTLRCSPRSGDLSVYWYQQSLDQGLQFLIQYYNGEERAKGNILERFSAQQFPDLHSELNLSSLELGDSALYFCASSVALSSGHEQYFGPGTRLTVT.

The rearrangement links TRBV7-2 to TRBJ1-1; 8 bases are a match to TRBD1. J was trimmed by 5 bases and V by 5 bases; bases with no gene match: 4. Germline CDR1 is SGHTA and CDR2 is FQGNSA. This CDR3 region has 13 residues. The CDR3 loop reads CASSTTGGTEAFF. CDR3 in DNA: TGTGCCAGCAGCACAACAGGGGGTACTGAAGCTTTCTTT.

On this clone itself: One end of the junction varies from germline; a read error may be responsible. This rearrangement joins TRBV2 to TRBJ2-6, with D perhaps TRBD1 or TRBD2 (5 bases each). From germline, CDR1 is SNHLY and CDR2 FYNNEI. The CDR3 spans 16 residues. The CDR3 DNA reads TGTGCCAGCAGTGCGGGGAAATTCTCTGGGGCCAACGTCCCGACTTTC. Translated, it gives CASSAGKFSGANVPTF.

CDR3 in DNA: TGTGCCAGCAGTGAATCCGGGGGCTCCTATGGCTACACCTTC. Translating it yields CASSESGGSYGYTF. This sequence joins TRBV2 and TRBJ1-2; a possible D gene is TRBD1 (6 bases). Deletions cut 2 bases from V and 4 bases from J, with 11 bases between. Looked up from germline, CDR1 is SNHLY and CDR2 is FYNNEI. The CDR3 contains 14 residues.

This clone was found once. The chain uses TRBV7-3 and TRBJ1-1, with D maybe TRBD1 (6 bases). V was cut by 2 bases and J by 4 bases, with 11 bases left in between. The CDR3 contains 14 residues. The germline V gene has CDR1 SGHTA and CDR2 FQGTGA. CDR3: CASSLDTGSTEAFF. For the CDR3, the DNA is TGTGCCAGCAGCTTAGATACAGGGAGCACTGAAGCTTTCTTT.

The chain recombines TRBV27 with TRBJ1-2, with D maybe TRBD1 (5 bases). The CDR3 contains 15 residues. The germline V gene has CDR1 MNHEY and CDR2 SMNVEV (reference sequence). Trimming took off 4 bases at V and 2 bases at J, with 14 bases between the two ends. Written as DNA, the CDR3 is TGTGCCAGCAGTTCCACCGGGACGGCCAACTATGGCTACACCTTC. Its protein is CASSSTGTANYGYTF.